A single T cell receptor (beta chain) is shown here with its context. Its antigen is as yet unknown. Samples with a second dose at about 4 or about 12 weeks were pooled together. This record comes from a study of T cell responses to AZD1222 COVID-19 vaccine. Study-wide points: Donors were largely white British and mainly female; clonal diversity was possibly underestimated.

This CDR3 has 14 amino acids. V lost 7 bases, J lost 3 bases, and 12 bases lay in between. Germline V gene data show CDR1 as SNHLY and CDR2 as FYNNEI. Data came from immunoSEQ multiplex PCR; TCRdb stores just in-frame clones and leaves some out. The sample has 110,000 or so clones; 70% to 90% are singletons. The sequencing here drew on peripheral blood, taken 28 days after the second AZD1222 dose. The sequence was collected from an adult who received the AZD1222 COVID-19 vaccine. The chain has TRBV2 and TRBJ1-4; tentatively, D is TRBD1 (6 bases). The DNA for the CDR3 is TGTGCCAGCAAGGGGGGCCTGGCTAATGAAAAACTGTTTTTT. Amino acid sequence: CASKGGLANEKLFF.